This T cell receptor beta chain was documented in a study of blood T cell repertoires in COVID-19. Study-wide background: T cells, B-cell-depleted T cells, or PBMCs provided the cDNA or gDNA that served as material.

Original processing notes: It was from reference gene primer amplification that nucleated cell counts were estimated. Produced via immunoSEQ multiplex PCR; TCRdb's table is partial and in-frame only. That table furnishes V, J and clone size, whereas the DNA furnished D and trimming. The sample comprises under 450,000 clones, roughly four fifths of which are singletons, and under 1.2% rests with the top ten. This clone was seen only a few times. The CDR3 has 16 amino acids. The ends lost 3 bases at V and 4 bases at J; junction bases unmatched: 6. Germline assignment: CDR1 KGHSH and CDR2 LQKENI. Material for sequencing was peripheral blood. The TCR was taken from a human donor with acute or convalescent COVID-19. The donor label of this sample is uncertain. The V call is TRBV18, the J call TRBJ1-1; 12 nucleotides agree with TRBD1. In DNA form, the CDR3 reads TGTGCCAGCTCACCGGGACAGGGGGCATGGGGCACTGAAGCTTTCTTT. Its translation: CASSPGQGAWGTEAFF.